This T cell receptor (beta chain) was sequenced during a study of blood T cell repertoires in COVID-19. Using immunoSEQ multiplex PCR, the repertoire was profiled, and TCRdb retains in-frame clones only, with some absent. The sample yields 300,000 or so clones, roughly nine tenths seen once. This CDR3 region has 18 residues. Germline V lookup: CDR1 SGHRS, CDR2 YFSETQ. V shed 0 bases and J 3 bases; nucleotides not matched to a gene: 11. The source is a man aged 55 to 70 who had recovered from COVID-19. The sample was PBMCs or T cells enriched from blood (not recorded which). This chain uses TRBV5-1 with TRBJ2-5; 10 bases align to TRBD2. The CDR3 sequence is CASSLAGVGLAGEETQYF. Here the CDR3 DNA reads TGCGCCAGCAGCTTGGCAGGGGTCGGGCTAGCGGGGGAAGAGACCCAGTACTTC.